This entry lists 9 T cell receptor delta chains sequenced from one sample in a study of gamma-delta chains in newborns, infants, children. TCRdb ran CATT on the reads. The data hold about 5,000 delta-chain clones, with around 3.2% observed a single time. Sequenced sample: blood. These receptors originate from a child who was a newborn, infant or young child, either healthy, febrile or measles-vaccinated (not recorded which).

The CDR3 loop reads CACDTAWGPGSWDTRQMFF. The CDR3 region has the DNA TGTGCCTGTGACACCGCCTGGGGTCCCGGCTCCTGGGACACCCGACAGATGTTTTTC. The rearrangement links TRDV2 to TRDJ3; TRDD3 might be the D (6 bases). There are 19 residues in the CDR3. The germline CDR1 and CDR2 sequences are GEAIGNYY and EKD. Deletions cut 0 bases from V and 0 bases from J, with 14 bases between.

This chain connects TRDV1 to TRDJ1; D might be TRDD2 (6 bases). V gave up 6 bases and J gave up 2 bases, with 13 bases separating them. The CDR3 is made up of 14 amino acids. CDR1 is TSWWSYY, CDR2 QGS, per germline. DNA of the CDR3: TGTGCTCTTGGAGTCCTACGAAGAACCGATAAACTCATCTTT. Amino acids: CALGVLRRTDKLIF.

Note on this clone: The sample contains more than one DNA sequence encoding this CDR3. V gene TRDV2 combines with J gene TRDJ3; possibly TRDD3 for D (6 bases). This CDR3 comprises 18 residues. The ends were cut back, 0 bases at V and 0 bases at J, with 11 bases in the middle. Germline CDR1 reads GEAIGNYY; CDR2 reads EKD. The CDR3 bases are TGTGCCTGTGACACCGCTGGGGTTAGCTCCTGGGACACCCGACAGATGTTTTTC. This gives the protein CACDTAGVSSWDTRQMFF.

This clone was counted only a few times. The same CDR3 arises from other DNA sequences in this sample as well. The gene calls are TRDV2 and TRDJ3; TRDD3 is a possible D gene (5 bases). Germline CDR1 is GEAIGNYY and CDR2 is EKD. The CDR3 runs 18 residues. Between the trimmed V and J ends, which lost 0 bases and 0 bases, there was a span of 11 bases. The CDR3 sequence is CACDTVGESSWDTRQMFF. The CDR3 nucleotides read TGTGCCTGTGACACCGTAGGGGAAAGCTCCTGGGACACCCGACAGATGTTTTTC.

Remarks on this clone: At the DNA level, this CDR3 is encoded by other sequences in the same sample as well. The CDR3 is CACDLLLGSWDTRQMFF. In DNA, the CDR3 is TGTGCCTGTGACCTTCTACTGGGCTCCTGGGACACCCGACAGATGTTTTTC. This rearrangement joins TRDV2 to TRDJ3, with D perhaps TRDD3 (6 bases). The V and J ends lost 3 bases and 0 bases respectively, with 11 bases between them. This CDR3 is 17 amino acids long. Germline V lookup: CDR1 GEAIGNYY, CDR2 EKD.

This clone was detected a few times. The chain links TRDV2 to TRDJ1; 13 bases line up with TRDD3. The germline V gene encodes CDR1 GEAIGNYY and CDR2 EKD. The ends lost 2 bases at V and 7 bases at J; junction bases unmatched: 21. This CDR3 spans 20 amino acids. CDR3 sequence reads: CACDKLGDTRDATGRPKLIF. The CDR3 coding sequence is TGTGCCTGTGACAAACTGGGGGATACGCGAGACGCGACGGGGAGACCTAAACTCATCTTT.

There are a few counts of this clone. Being one base from a much bigger clone, this may be a read error. The sample carries other DNA sequences with the same CDR3. The gene calls are TRDV2 and TRDJ3, with TRDD3 matching 12 bases. The germline gives CDR1 GEAIGNYY, CDR2 EKD. CDR3 size: 19 residues. V gave up 0 bases and J gave up 0 bases; unmatched junction bases: 2. The CDR3 sequence is CACDTVLGDTSWDTRQMFF. The CDR3 bases are TGTGCCTGTGACACCGTACTGGGGGATACCTCCTGGGACACCCGACAGATGTTTTTC.

In its sample, this clone ranks as medium-sized. Other nucleotide sequences from this sample produce the same CDR3. The gene calls are TRDV2 and TRDJ3; TRDD3 agrees at 13 bases. Germline V CDR1 and CDR2: GEAIGNYY, EKD. The CDR3 spans 20 residues. J gave up 0 bases and V 3 bases, and 7 bases lay outside the gene matches. The CDR3 loop reads CACDSLLGDTSSWDTRQMFF. CDR3 nucleotide sequence: TGTGCCTGTGACTCGCTACTGGGGGATACGAGCTCCTGGGACACCCGACAGATGTTTTTC.

The J gene is TRDJ3, the V gene TRDV2, with TRDD3 matching 10 bases. The CDR3 covers 21 residues. J lost 0 bases, V lost 1 base, and 11 bases had no gene match. Germline V gives CDR1 GEAIGNYY, CDR2 EKD. The CDR3 region is CACDTPYWGMSSSWDTRQMFF. The DNA for the CDR3 is TGTGCCTGTGACACTCCTTACTGGGGGATGAGCTCCTCCTGGGACACCCGACAGATGTTTTTC.